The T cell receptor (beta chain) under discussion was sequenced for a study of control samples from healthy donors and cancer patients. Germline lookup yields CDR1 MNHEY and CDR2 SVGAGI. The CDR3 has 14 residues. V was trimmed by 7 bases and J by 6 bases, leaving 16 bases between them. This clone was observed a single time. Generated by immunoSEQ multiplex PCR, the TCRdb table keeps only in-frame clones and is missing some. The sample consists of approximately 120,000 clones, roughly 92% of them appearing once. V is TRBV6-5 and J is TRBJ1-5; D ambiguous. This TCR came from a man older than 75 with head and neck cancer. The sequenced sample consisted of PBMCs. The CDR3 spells CASTFGEAGQPQHF. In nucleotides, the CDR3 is TGTGCCAGCACCTTTGGCGAGGCGGGTCAGCCCCAGCATTTT.